The 27 T cell receptor beta chains below come from one sample, sequenced in a study of cytomegalovirus exposure and HLA in healthy donors. The PCR made use of 60 Vbeta and 13 Jbeta primers. Data came from immunoSEQ multiplex PCR; TCRdb stores just in-frame clones and leaves some out. This table has 50,000 to 70,000 clones, more than 70% appearing once. The sequencing input was PBMCs. These receptors came from a male donor in good health and CMV-seronegative.

V and J are TRBV30 and TRBJ2-2, with 7 positions matching TRBD2. The CDR3 is made up of 14 amino acids. Germline V gene sequence: CDR1 GTSNPN, CDR2 SVGIG (reference sequence). DNA of the CDR3: TGTGCAGCTCGACTAGCTGAGGGATCAGGGGAGCTGTTTTTT. Encoded protein: CAARLAEGSGELFF.

The chain combines TRBV25-1 with TRBJ2-4; the D gene is possibly TRBD1 (5 bases). The CDR3 is 14 residues long. Per germline, CDR1 MGHDK and CDR2 SYGVNS. V was clipped by 3 bases and J by 3 bases, with 9 bases between them. This CDR3 reads CASSEGPGKNIQYF. The CDR3 DNA reads TGTGCCAGCAGTGAGGGGCCTGGCAAAAACATTCAGTACTTC.

The V gene is TRBV7-9, the J gene TRBJ1-1, with 8 bases matching TRBD1. V shed 7 bases, J shed 1 base, and the junction held 5 bases outside the gene matches. Germline CDR1 and CDR2: SEHNR and FQNEAQ (reference sequence). The CDR3 totals 14 residues. CDR3 bases: TGTGCCAGCACCCATGGACAGGGGAACACTGAAGCTTTCTTT. Its translation: CASTHGQGNTEAFF. Looking up the rest from reference TRBV7-9 and TRBJ1-1 gives the full variable domain: DTGVSQNPRHKITKRGQNVTFRCDPISEHNRLYWYRQTLGQGPEFLTYFQNEAQLEKSRLLSDRFSAERPKGSFSTLEIQRTEQGDSAMYLCASTHGQGNTEAFFGQGTRLTVV.

The rearrangement links TRBV9 to TRBJ2-1; D gene uncertain. Germline CDR1 SGDLS, CDR2 YYNGEE. This CDR3 has 16 residues. Trimming cost V 0 bases and J 0 bases, with 10 bases left between them. The CDR3 coding sequence is TGTGCCAGCAGCGTAGACGCGGTCAGCTCCTACAATGAGCAGTTCTTC. Encoded protein: CASSVDAVSSYNEQFF.

This clone was seen a handful of times. The rearrangement uses TRBV10-3 and TRBJ2-7; 9 nucleotides align to TRBD1. CDR3 length: 14 residues. Germline V lookup: CDR1 ENHRY, CDR2 SYGVKD. J gave up 2 bases and V 3 bases, and 2 bases lay outside the gene matches. The CDR3 sequence: CAISEWDRAYEQYF. Here the CDR3 DNA reads TGTGCCATCAGTGAATGGGACAGGGCCTACGAGCAGTACTTC.

The CDR3 DNA follows: TGTGCCAGCAGCAACCGGGACAGGGGATCCTATGGCTACACCTTC. It is translated as CASSNRDRGSYGYTF. The genes are TRBV21-1 and TRBJ1-2; the table assigns TRBD1, which was not confirmed against the DNA. TRBV21-1 counts as a pseudogene. The CDR3 covers 15 residues.

This chain joins TRBV6-5 and TRBJ2-1, with 7 bases that match TRBD1. V was pared by 4 bases and J by 4 bases, with 4 bases of the junction left unmatched. Looked up from germline, CDR1 is MNHEY and CDR2 is SVGAGI. CDR3 length: 14 amino acids. CDR3 coding DNA: TGTGCCAGCAGTTCCGGACAGGAGTACAATGAGCAGTTCTTC. It is translated as CASSSGQEYNEQFF.

The V gene is TRBV27, the J gene TRBJ2-5; possible D gene TRBD2, 6 bases. The CDR3 extends over 13 amino acids. The germline V gene has CDR1 MNHEY and CDR2 SMNVEV (reference sequence). With 10 bases removed from V and 2 bases from J, the gap between germline ends came to 14 bases. The DNA for the CDR3 is TGTGCCACTCGGGAGTGGGGGCAAGAGACCCAGTACTTC. Translated, it gives CATREWGQETQYF.

This chain joins TRBV5-5 and TRBJ1-5; the match to TRBD1 covers 7 bases. V dropped 3 bases and J dropped 6; count of bases not matched to a gene: 9. The CDR3 runs 15 residues. Germline CDR1 is SGHKS and CDR2 is YYEKEE (reference sequence). The CDR3 here is CASSSEGAQSQPQHF. CDR3 nucleotide sequence: TGTGCCAGCAGCTCCGAGGGGGCGCAGAGTCAGCCCCAGCATTTT.

The chain couples TRBV9 to TRBJ1-2; TRBD1 aligns across 7 bases. Germline V gene sequence: CDR1 SGDLS, CDR2 YYNGEE. This CDR3 spans 14 amino acids. V lost 4 bases and J lost 4; bases outside the gene matches: 7. The CDR3 loop is CASSLRQGGYGYTF. In DNA form, the CDR3 reads TGTGCCAGCAGCCTCCGACAGGGCGGCTATGGCTACACCTTC.

This clone was picked up a small number of times. The rearrangement uses TRBV7-3 and TRBJ2-2, with D possibly TRBD1 on 6 matching bases. Trimming stripped 1 base from V and 3 bases from J, with 9 bases between. The CDR3 covers 15 residues. Germline lookup yields CDR1 SGHTA and CDR2 FQGTGA. CDR3: CASSLNAGDTGELFF. In DNA form, the CDR3 reads TGTGCCAGCAGCTTAAACGCAGGGGACACCGGGGAGCTGTTTTTT.

The rearrangement links TRBV5-1 to TRBJ2-5; D might be TRBD2 (5 bases). CDR3 length equals 15 residues. Per the germline V gene, CDR1 is SGHRS and CDR2 is YFSETQ. V lost 1 base, J lost 9 bases, and 19 bases lay in between. The CDR3 loop is CASSLTSHGERSQYF. The CDR3 nucleotides are TGCGCCAGCAGCTTGACATCCCACGGGGAAAGGTCCCAGTACTTC.

This clone occurred once. V gene TRBV7-2 combines with J gene TRBJ2-5; 10 bases align to TRBD1. This CDR3 contains 15 residues. The germline gives CDR1 SGHTA, CDR2 FQGNSA. V dropped 5 bases and J dropped 2; count of bases not matched to a gene: 5. The CDR3 DNA sequence: TGTGCCAGCAGCACCAGGACAGGGGGGCAAGAGACCCAGTACTTC. Residues: CASSTRTGGQETQYF.

CDR3 loop: CSVEDEALPDYGYTF. CDR3 DNA: TGCAGCGTTGAAGATGAAGCCTTACCTGACTATGGCTACACCTTC. J is TRBJ1-2 and V is TRBV29-1, with D hard to call. The CDR3 totals 15 residues. V was clipped by 0 bases and J by 3 bases, with 14 bases between them. Germline V lookup: CDR1 SQVTM, CDR2 ANQGSEA. The full variable domain, in which reference TRBV29-1 and TRBJ1-2 provide the parts outside the CDR3, is SAVISQKPSRDICQRGTSLTIQCQVDSQVTMMFWYRQQPGQSLTLIATANQGSEATYESGFVIDKFPISRPNLTFSTLTVSNMSPEDSSIYLCSVEDEALPDYGYTFGSGTRLTVV.

This clone was detected only once. The genes are TRBV2 and TRBJ1-2; no firm D call. CDR1 and CDR2 (germline): SNHLY, FYNNEI. The CDR3 consists of 14 residues. Between the trimmed V and J ends, which lost 3 bases and 10 bases, there was a span of 18 bases. DNA for the CDR3: TGTGCCAGCAGTGATCCGGGGTCTTCTAACTCCTACACCTTC. Translation gives CASSDPGSSNSYTF.

The rearrangement joins TRBV29-1 to TRBJ2-7, with D perhaps matching TRBD2 (5 bases). Germline CDR1 reads SQVTM; CDR2 reads ANQGSEA. The V and J ends lost 7 bases and 2 bases respectively, with 15 bases between them. The CDR3 is 13 residues long. CDR3 protein: CSGRLADTYEQYF. As DNA, the CDR3 is TGCAGCGGCCGTCTAGCAGATACCTACGAGCAGTACTTC.

This rearrangement joins TRBV7-8 to TRBJ2-7; D gene ambiguous. The CDR3 has 12 amino acids. Germline values: CDR1 SGHVS, CDR2 FQNEAQ. V was shortened by 5 bases and J by 10 bases, with 15 bases between the two germline ends. The CDR3, as DNA: TGTGCCAGCAGCGTCATTCCTGGGCGCCAGTACTTC. Its protein product is CASSVIPGRQYF.

The chain combines TRBV6-6 with TRBJ2-3; unclear D gene. CDR1 MNHNY and CDR2 SVGAGI come from the germline V gene (reference sequence). The V end was cut by 0 bases, the J end by 2 bases, with 6 bases between. The CDR3 is made up of 14 amino acids. The CDR3 bases are TGTGCCAGCAGTTACTCCAGACACACAGATACGCAGTATTTT. This translates into CASSYSRHTDTQYF.

The rearrangement links TRBV7-9 to TRBJ2-2, with 8 bases lining up with TRBD1. Losses at the gene ends were 5 bases for V and 7 bases for J; bases not matched to a gene: 6. This CDR3 is 14 amino acids long. CDR1 and CDR2 (germline): SEHNR, FQNEAQ (reference sequence). This chain's CDR3 is CASSRTGPSGELFF. CDR3 sequence (DNA): TGTGCCAGCAGCCGGACAGGGCCGAGCGGGGAGCTGTTTTTT.

This clone was detected only a few times. V usage is TRBV6-5 and J usage is TRBJ2-1; D is perhaps TRBD1 (6 bases). The CDR3 consists of 12 residues. Trimming removed 7 bases from V and 7 bases from J, with 11 bases in between. Looked up from germline, CDR1 is MNHEY and CDR2 is SVGAGI. CDR3 sequence reads: CASKERGNEQFF. CDR3 DNA sequence: TGTGCCAGCAAAGAAAGGGGGAATGAGCAGTTCTTC.

V and J are TRBV7-3 and TRBJ2-5; D is uncertain. CDR3 length: 14 amino acids. Germline lookup yields CDR1 SGHTA and CDR2 FQGTGA. The V gene lost 2 bases and the J gene lost 3 bases, with 10 bases spanning the gap. The CDR3 DNA follows: TGTGCCAGCAGCTTAGTGGGCACAAAAGAGACCCAGTACTTC. This sequence encodes CASSLVGTKETQYF.

V is TRBV5-1 and J is TRBJ2-5; TRBD2 matches 9 bases. Judging by the DNA end, TRBJ2-7 fits better; the J call may be wrong. This CDR3 spans 14 amino acids. Germline-derived CDR1 and CDR2 are SGHRS and YFSETQ. This chain's CDR3 is CASSLGGGDYEQYF. The CDR3 DNA is TGCGCCAGCAGCTTAGGCGGGGGGGACTACGAGCAGTACTTC.

The gene calls are TRBV19 and TRBJ1-1, with D uncertain. Trimming took 0 bases from V and 0 from J, leaving 8 bases between them. The germline V gene encodes CDR1 LNHDA and CDR2 SQIVND (reference sequence). CDR3 size: 15 residues. The CDR3, as DNA: TGTGCCAGTAGTATAGATCTCGGGTTGAACACTGAAGCTTTCTTT. Its protein is CASSIDLGLNTEAFF. Combining the CDR3 with reference TRBV19 and TRBJ1-1 gives the whole variable domain DGGITQSPKYLFRKEGQNVTLSCEQNLNHDAMYWYRQDPGQGLRLIYYSQIVNDFQKGDIAEGYSVSREKKESFPLTVTSAQKNPTAFYLCASSIDLGLNTEAFFGQGTRLTVV.

The genes are TRBV9 and TRBJ1-4; 11 nucleotides agree with TRBD1. After removal of 4 bases from V and 2 bases from J, the junction contained 7 bases not matched to a gene. The CDR3 is 17 amino acids. Per the germline V gene, CDR1 is SGDLS and CDR2 is YYNGEE. In nucleotides, the CDR3 is TGTGCCAGCAGCCAGGGGACAGGGGGGGGTACTAATGAAAAACTGTTTTTT. This encodes CASSQGTGGGTNEKLFF.

The V and J genes are TRBV7-2 and TRBJ1-2; tentatively, D is TRBD1 (6 bases). The CDR3 is 16 amino acids. Trimming took 1 base from V and 4 from J, leaving 16 bases between them. Germline CDR1 is SGHTA and CDR2 is FQGNSA. The CDR3 sequence: CASSLVVAGDSYGYTF. CDR3 sequence (DNA): TGTGCCAGCAGCTTAGTGGTCGCAGGGGATAGCTATGGCTACACCTTC.

The chain recombines TRBV29-1 with TRBJ2-1; the D gene is possibly TRBD1 (6 bases). CDR1 is SQVTM and CDR2 is ANQGSEA in the germline V gene. Trimming left V 6 bases short and J 7 bases short, with 13 bases between. The CDR3 length is 12 residues. CDR3 bases: TGCAGCGTCGCAGGGGTGGTGAATGAGCAGTTCTTC. It yields the protein CSVAGVVNEQFF.

The J gene is TRBJ2-3, the V gene TRBV4-3; a possible D gene is TRBD2 (5 bases). Germline-derived CDR1 and CDR2 are LGHNA and YSLEER. The ends were cut back, 0 bases at V and 2 bases at J, with 12 bases in the middle. CDR3 length: 16 residues. The chain's CDR3 is CASSQEAKRVTDTQYF. The DNA for the CDR3 is TGCGCCAGCAGCCAAGAAGCTAAGAGGGTCACAGATACGCAGTATTTT.